This passage covers 25 T cell receptor beta chains from one sample sequenced in a study of blood T cell repertoires in COVID-19 (dated by TCRdb to about 2020). The protocol used for the library was the immunoSEQ multiplex PCR assay. What TCRdb holds here is the immuneACCESS table cut down to in-frame rearrangements. Part of the clones is not present; checked against another copy, under half of the missing clones reflect an unresolved V gene, and the others are unexplained. This sample lists fewer than 250,000 clones; about nine tenths were detected once. The ten biggest clones cover roughly 12% of the sample. Source material: peripheral blood. The receptor source for this set is a man aged 50 to 60 with COVID-19, enrolled during active disease.

CDR3 bases: TGTGCCAGCAGCCCCGGACAGCGGCGGGCTGAAGCTTTCTTT. Translating it yields CASSPGQRRAEAFF. V is TRBV28 and J is TRBJ1-1, with D maybe TRBD1 (6 bases). Trimming removed 6 bases from V and 6 bases from J, with 17 bases in between. Germline V gives CDR1 MDHEN, CDR2 SYDVKM. CDR3 length: 14 residues.

This clone was picked up a small number of times. The genes are TRBV5-6 and TRBJ2-1; TRBD2 agrees at 12 bases. This CDR3 region has 16 residues. The junction had 3 bases not matched to a gene; V was cut back by 4 bases and J by 1 base. Germline CDR1 reads SGHDT; CDR2 reads YYEEEE. The CDR3 loop reads CASSGGLAGSYNEQFF. The DNA for the CDR3 is TGTGCCAGCAGCGGAGGACTAGCGGGATCCTACAATGAGCAGTTCTTC.

The chain has TRBV7-2 and TRBJ2-7; 7 bases are a match to TRBD2. Germline V gene sequence: CDR1 SGHTA, CDR2 FQGNSA. The CDR3 is 15 amino acids. V lost 6 bases and J lost 4; bases outside the gene matches: 12. The CDR3 protein is CASRGGGSGRYEQYF. The CDR3, as DNA: TGTGCCAGCAGGGGTGGGGGTAGCGGGCGGTACGAGCAGTACTTC.

The chain couples TRBV11-2 to TRBJ2-5, with D perhaps matching TRBD2 (5 bases). Germline V lookup: CDR1 SGHAT, CDR2 FQNNGV. This CDR3 is built from 15 residues. The V and J ends lost 0 bases and 7 bases respectively, with 15 bases between them. The CDR3 DNA follows: TGTGCCAGCAGCTTAGATTGGACGGTCCGGGGGACCCAGTACTTC. It encodes CASSLDWTVRGTQYF.

The chain joins TRBV6-5 to TRBJ2-7; 9 positions agree with TRBD1. V shed 0 bases and J 4 bases; nucleotides not matched to a gene: 7. CDR1 is MNHEY and CDR2 is SVGAGI in the germline V gene. The CDR3 totals 16 residues. The CDR3 DNA reads TGTGCCAGCAGTTACTCGGTACAGGGGGCCTGGTACGAGCAGTACTTC. Translated: CASSYSVQGAWYEQYF.

This rearrangement joins TRBV15 to TRBJ1-6; tentative D call: TRBD1 (5 bases). The germline V and J ends were trimmed by 5 bases and 0 bases, with 17 bases remaining between them. CDR1 and CDR2 from the germline V gene are LNHNV and YYDKDF (reference sequence). This CDR3 has 18 amino acids. The CDR3 reads CATSRTGLSSSYNSPLHF. CDR3 bases: TGTGCCACCAGCCGAACGGGACTTTCGAGCTCCTATAATTCACCCCTCCACTTT.

The rearrangement joins TRBV30 to TRBJ1-6, with a weak D call TRBD1 (6 bases). Trimming took 3 bases from V and 4 from J, leaving 7 bases between them. Germline V gives CDR1 GTSNPN, CDR2 SVGIG (reference sequence). This CDR3 spans 13 amino acids. Here the CDR3 DNA reads TGTGCCTGGAGACAGGGATATAATTCACCCCTCCACTTT. It translates to CAWRQGYNSPLHF.

This rearrangement joins TRBV6-6 to TRBJ2-3; TRBD2 matches at 16 bases. This CDR3 region has 17 residues. Trimming took 5 bases from V and 7 from J; bases not matched to a gene: 9. Germline CDR1 is MNHNY and CDR2 is SVGAGI (reference sequence). CDR3 bases: TGTGCCAGCAGTCCGGGACTAGCGGGAGGGCCTGTCCATACGCAGTATTTT. This sequence encodes CASSPGLAGGPVHTQYF.

V is TRBV5-1 and J is TRBJ2-3; TRBD2 aligns across 7 bases. The CDR3 is 16 amino acids. Trimming removed 0 bases from V and 6 bases from J; junction bases left unmatched: 10. From germline, CDR1 is SGHRS and CDR2 YFSETQ. The CDR3 protein is CASSLGLAVGIDTQYF. The CDR3 nucleotides read TGCGCCAGCAGCTTGGGGCTAGCGGTAGGGATTGATACGCAGTATTTT.

The chain joins TRBV19 to TRBJ2-1; 7 bases align to TRBD1. The CDR3 is made up of 16 amino acids. The V gene end was trimmed by 5 bases and the J gene end by 2 bases; junction bases not matched to a gene: 9. Germline lookup yields CDR1 LNHDA and CDR2 SQIVND (reference sequence). CDR3 sequence reads: CASSVSLTGAYNEQFF. The CDR3 nucleotides read TGTGCCAGTAGTGTTAGCCTTACAGGGGCCTACAATGAGCAGTTCTTC.

This chain joins TRBV28 and TRBJ1-6; D possibly corresponds to TRBD1 (5 bases). Germline CDR1 and CDR2: MDHEN and SYDVKM. The CDR3 length is 15 residues. Trimming removed 3 bases from V and 8 bases from J, with 14 bases in between. In nucleotides, the CDR3 is TGTGCCAGCAGTTTTCGACAGCCCGCTTATTCACCCCTCCACTTT. Translating gives CASSFRQPAYSPLHF.

The gene calls are TRBV9 and TRBJ2-5, with 15 nucleotides matching TRBD2. This CDR3 is 20 amino acids long. Germline V gene sequence: CDR1 SGDLS, CDR2 YYNGEE. Germline trimming cut 3 bases from V and 2 bases from J; bases unmatched to any gene: 14. The CDR3 DNA sequence: TGTGCCAGCAGCGAAAACGGACTAGCGGGAGGGCCTGGATGGCAAGAGACCCAGTACTTC. Amino acids: CASSENGLAGGPGWQETQYF.

The V and J genes are TRBV5-5 and TRBJ2-5; 10 bases line up with TRBD1. Trimming removed 5 bases from V and 5 bases from J; junction bases left unmatched: 9. This CDR3 comprises 15 residues. Germline assignment: CDR1 SGHKS and CDR2 YYEKEE (reference sequence). CDR3 bases: TGTGCCAGCAGGGGAAAGACAGGGGGCCTGGAGACCCAGTACTTC. This encodes CASRGKTGGLETQYF.

The J gene is TRBJ1-1, the V gene TRBV5-4; D is possibly TRBD1 (6 bases). CDR1 is SGHNT and CDR2 is YYREEE in the germline V gene (reference sequence). The CDR3 runs to 16 residues. Deletions cut 0 bases from V and 1 base from J, with 13 bases between. Here the CDR3 reads CASSLDPGHQNTEAFF. CDR3 nucleotide sequence: TGTGCCAGCAGCTTGGACCCGGGACACCAGAACACTGAAGCTTTCTTT.

The rearrangement uses TRBV5-1 and TRBJ2-3, with 7 bases matching TRBD2. Trimming at V came to 3 bases and at J to 4 bases, leaving 5 bases not matched to a gene. The CDR3 extends over 14 amino acids. The germline gives CDR1 SGHRS, CDR2 YFSETQ. CDR3 nucleotide sequence: TGCGCCAGCAGCTCGGCTACTAGCGCAGATACGCAGTATTTT. It yields the protein CASSSATSADTQYF. Together with reference TRBV5-1 and TRBJ2-3, the CDR3 gives the full variable domain: KAGVTQTPRYLIKTRGQQVTLSCSPISGHRSVSWYQQTPGQGLQFLFEYFSETQRNKGNFPGRFSGRQFSNSRSEMNVSTLELGDSALYLCASSSATSADTQYFGPGTRLTVL.

The chain carries TRBV15 and TRBJ2-7, with D tentatively TRBD1 (6 bases). V lost 3 bases to trimming and J lost 3 bases, with 15 bases between them. CDR3 length: 15 residues. CDR1 LNHNV and CDR2 YYDKDF come from the germline V gene (reference sequence). This CDR3 is CATSSQTGPHYEQYF. CDR3 in DNA: TGTGCCACCAGCAGCCAAACAGGGCCGCACTACGAGCAGTACTTC.

The V gene is TRBV2, the J gene TRBJ2-1; 12 bases agree with TRBD2. Germline CDR1 and CDR2: SNHLY and FYNNEI. The CDR3 covers 16 residues. The trim removed 6 bases at V and 0 bases at J, leaving 3 bases unmatched. This CDR3 reads CASSLAGGPSYNEQFF. The CDR3 coding sequence is TGTGCCAGCAGCCTAGCGGGAGGGCCCTCCTACAATGAGCAGTTCTTC.

The chain couples TRBV7-2 to TRBJ2-3; the match to TRBD2 covers 15 bases. V trimming: 3 bases; J trimming: 8 bases; junction bases outside the gene matches: 12. Germline V gene sequence: CDR1 SGHTA, CDR2 FQGNSA. This CDR3 has 18 residues. Written as DNA, the CDR3 is TGTGCCAGCAGCTTGGGACTAGCGGGGGGCCGAGCAGGGGGTACGCAGTATTTT. It encodes CASSLGLAGGRAGGTQYF.

The chain uses TRBV18 and TRBJ2-7, with D unclear. V lost 3 bases, J lost 3 bases, and 6 bases lay in between. This CDR3 region has 12 residues. The V gene's germline CDR1 is KGHSH and CDR2 LQKENI. The CDR3 region is CASSPNNYEQYF. The CDR3 nucleotides are TGTGCCAGCTCACCTAACAACTACGAGCAGTACTTC.

This clone showed up just once. This chain uses TRBV6-6 with TRBJ1-1; 10 bases are a match to TRBD1. CDR3 size: 13 residues. Germline loops: CDR1 MNHNY, CDR2 SVGAGI (reference sequence). V dropped 2 bases and J dropped 9; count of bases not matched to a gene: 3. Here the CDR3 DNA reads TGTGCCAGCAGTTACCGGGGACAGGGGCAAGCTTTCTTT. Encoded protein: CASSYRGQGQAFF.

The CDR3 is CSGRDSTYEQYF. CDR3 bases: TGCAGCGGACGGGACAGTACCTACGAGCAGTACTTC. The chain joins TRBV29-1 to TRBJ2-7; 7 nucleotides match TRBD1. CDR1 and CDR2 from the germline V gene are SQVTM and ANQGSEA. The CDR3 length is 12 residues. Trimming at V came to 7 bases and at J to 2 bases, leaving 5 bases not matched to a gene.

The rearrangement joins TRBV7-2 to TRBJ2-1; TRBD1 aligns across 7 bases. The CDR3 totals 14 residues. V lost 5 bases, J lost 9 bases, and 10 bases stayed unmatched. CDR1 is SGHTA and CDR2 is FQGNSA in the germline V gene. The CDR3 region is CASSLIGGAGEQFF. The CDR3 DNA is TGTGCCAGCAGCCTGATAGGGGGCGCGGGTGAGCAGTTCTTC.

The chain links TRBV2 to TRBJ2-7, with D maybe TRBD2 (6 bases). The CDR3 totals 13 residues. Trimming shortened V by 10 bases and J by 2 bases, and 15 bases separated the two germline ends. The germline V gene has CDR1 SNHLY and CDR2 FYNNEI. CDR3 sequence: CAISGVGPYEQYF. CDR3 bases: TGTGCCATTAGCGGTGTAGGCCCCTACGAGCAGTACTTC.

V and J are TRBV4-3 and TRBJ2-5, with D possibly matching TRBD1 (5 bases). Germline V lookup: CDR1 LGHNA, CDR2 YSLEER. This CDR3 region has 14 residues. The V end lost 2 bases, the J end lost 5 bases, and 12 bases lay between the germline ends. CDR3 residues: CASSQLSGSETQYF. The DNA of the CDR3 is TGCGCCAGCAGCCAATTGTCAGGGTCGGAGACCCAGTACTTC.

The CDR3 region is CASSPGHKNIQYF. As DNA, the CDR3 is TGTGCCAGCTCACCGGGACATAAAAACATTCAGTACTTC. The chain couples TRBV18 to TRBJ2-4, with D perhaps TRBD1 (6 bases). CDR1 KGHSH and CDR2 LQKENI come from the germline V gene. V lost 3 bases and J lost 4, with 7 bases in between. The CDR3 sequence is 13 residues long.